The clone carrying this TCR beta chain was detected a few times. Germline is not matched at one junction end, which may reflect a read error. Patients aged 18 to 65 with hyperthyroidism were newly diagnosed, with duration under 2 months. This CDR3 has 12 amino acids. CDR1 and CDR2 from the germline V gene are DFQATT and SNEGSKA (reference sequence). TCR beta CDR3 regions were amplified from RNA. Researchers ran a first-round RT-PCR on the TCR CDR3 using the HTBI primer set. A single record per CDR3 protein comes from TCRdb applying MiXCR to the multiplex PCR reads. The sample has 700,000 or so distinct CDR3 sequences, about 16% seen once; the top ten hold around 7.7%. The sample comes from a study of T cells in Graves' hyperthyroidism and ophthalmopathy.

The chain has TRBV20-1 and TRBJ1-1; the D gene is possibly TRBD1 (6 bases). Sequenced sample: blood. The receptor was isolated from a man younger than 35 with Graves' hyperthyroidism. DNA for the CDR3: TGCAGTGCTCGTCTGGGGGCGGCTGAAACTTTCTTT. As protein: CSARLGAAETFF.